This T cell receptor beta chain was captured in a study of T cell responses to AZD1222 COVID-19 vaccine. Unmatched junction bases numbered 7, after V lost 0 bases and J lost 2 bases. Germline V gives CDR1 ENHRY, CDR2 SYGVKD. The CDR3 covers 17 residues. Assay used: immunoSEQ multiplex PCR; TCRdb lists only in-frame clones, some missing. The sample has over 130,000 clones; around 91% are singletons. This clonotype originated in an adult in good health. The starting material was peripheral blood, obtained on day 0 of AZD1222 vaccination. The chain combines TRBV10-3 with TRBJ2-3; 8 bases agree with TRBD2. The CDR3 spells CAISESSLAASTDTQYF. CDR3 nucleotides: TGTGCCATCAGTGAGTCTTCACTAGCGGCCTCCACAGATACGCAGTATTTT.